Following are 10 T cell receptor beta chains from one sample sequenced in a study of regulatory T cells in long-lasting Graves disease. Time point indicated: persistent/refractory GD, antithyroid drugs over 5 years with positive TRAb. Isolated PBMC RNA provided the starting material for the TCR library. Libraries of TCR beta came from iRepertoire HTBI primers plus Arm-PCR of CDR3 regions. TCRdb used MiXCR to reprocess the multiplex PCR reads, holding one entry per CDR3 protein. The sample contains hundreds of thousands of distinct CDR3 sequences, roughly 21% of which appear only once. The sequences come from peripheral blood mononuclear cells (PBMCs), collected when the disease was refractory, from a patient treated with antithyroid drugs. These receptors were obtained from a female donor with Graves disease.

The CDR3 reads CASSYFQSYGYTF. In DNA form, the CDR3 reads TGTGCCAGCAGTTACTTCCAGTCCTATGGCTACACCTTC. This chain links TRBV6-5 with TRBJ1-2; D gene uncertain. Trimming took off 1 base at V and 4 bases at J, with 7 bases between the two ends. Germline CDR1 reads MNHEY; CDR2 reads SVGAGI. The CDR3 has 13 residues.

The CDR3 spells CASSNPGGRAAFF. CDR3 nucleotide sequence: TGTGCCAGCAGTAACCCAGGGGGTCGGGCAGCTTTCTTT. The V gene is TRBV12-3 or TRBV12-4, the J gene TRBJ1-1; TRBD1 agrees at 7 bases. V gave up 5 bases and J gave up 10 bases; unmatched junction bases: 10. The CDR3 contains 13 residues.

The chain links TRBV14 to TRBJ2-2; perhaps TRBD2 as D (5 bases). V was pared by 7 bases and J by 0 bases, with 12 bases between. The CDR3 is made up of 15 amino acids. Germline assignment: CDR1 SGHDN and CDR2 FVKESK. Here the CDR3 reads CASTYGITNTGELFF. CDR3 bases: TGTGCCAGCACCTACGGGATTACGAACACCGGGGAGCTGTTTTTT.

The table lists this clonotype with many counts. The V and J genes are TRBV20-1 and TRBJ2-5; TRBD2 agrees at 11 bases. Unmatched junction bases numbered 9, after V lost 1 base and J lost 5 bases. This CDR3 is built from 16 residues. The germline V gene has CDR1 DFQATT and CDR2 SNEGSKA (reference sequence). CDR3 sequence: CSARGPFSGRAETQYF. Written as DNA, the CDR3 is TGCAGTGCTAGAGGGCCCTTTAGCGGGAGGGCGGAGACCCAGTACTTC.

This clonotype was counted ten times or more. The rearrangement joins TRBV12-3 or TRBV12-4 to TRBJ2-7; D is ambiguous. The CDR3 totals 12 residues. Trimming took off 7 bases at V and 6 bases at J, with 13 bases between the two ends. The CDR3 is CASKDGIGEQYF. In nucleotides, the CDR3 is TGTGCCAGCAAGGATGGAATCGGCGAGCAGTACTTC.

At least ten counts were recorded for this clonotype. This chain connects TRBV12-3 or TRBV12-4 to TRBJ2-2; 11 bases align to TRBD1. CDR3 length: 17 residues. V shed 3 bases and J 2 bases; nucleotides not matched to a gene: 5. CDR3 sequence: CASSFLGQGVNTGELFF. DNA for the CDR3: TGTGCCAGCAGTTTTTTGGGACAGGGGGTTAACACCGGGGAGCTGTTTTTT.

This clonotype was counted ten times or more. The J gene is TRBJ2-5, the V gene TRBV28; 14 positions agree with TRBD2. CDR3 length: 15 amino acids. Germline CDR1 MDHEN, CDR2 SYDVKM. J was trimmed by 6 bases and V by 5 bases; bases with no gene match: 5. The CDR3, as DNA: TGTGCCAGCAGTCACGGGACTAGCGGGAGTCAGACCCAGTACTTC. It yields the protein CASSHGTSGSQTQYF. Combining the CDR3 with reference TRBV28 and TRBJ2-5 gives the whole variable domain DVKVTQSSRYLVKRTGEKVFLECVQDMDHENMFWYRQDPGLGLRLIYFSYDVKMKEKGDIPEGYSVSREKKERFSLILESASTNQTSMYLCASSHGTSGSQTQYFGPGTRLLVL.

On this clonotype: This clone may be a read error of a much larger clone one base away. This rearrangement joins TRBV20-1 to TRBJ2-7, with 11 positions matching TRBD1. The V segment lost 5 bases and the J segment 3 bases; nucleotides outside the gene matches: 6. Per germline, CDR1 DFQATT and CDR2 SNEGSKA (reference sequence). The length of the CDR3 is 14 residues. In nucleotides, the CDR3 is TGCAGTGCTGGATCTGGGACAGGGGGCTACGAGCAGTACTTC. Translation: CSAGSGTGGYEQYF.

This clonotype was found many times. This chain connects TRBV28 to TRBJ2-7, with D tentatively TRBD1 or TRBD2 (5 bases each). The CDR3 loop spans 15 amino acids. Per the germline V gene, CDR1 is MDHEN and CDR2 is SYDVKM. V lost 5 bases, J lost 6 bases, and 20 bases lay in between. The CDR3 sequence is CASSPHQGRGGEQYF. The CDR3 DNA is TGTGCCAGCAGTCCCCACCAGGGCCGTGGAGGCGAGCAGTACTTC.

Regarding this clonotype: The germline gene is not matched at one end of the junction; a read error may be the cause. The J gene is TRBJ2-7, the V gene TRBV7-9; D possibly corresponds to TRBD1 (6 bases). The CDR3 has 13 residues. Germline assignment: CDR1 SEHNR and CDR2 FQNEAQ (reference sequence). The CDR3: CASSPRGSYGQYF. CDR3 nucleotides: TGTGCCAGCAGCCCCAGGGGATCCTACGGGCAGTACTTC.